Listed below are T cell receptor beta chains from one sample, sequenced in a study of blood T cell repertoires in COVID-19. Repertoires were generated with immunoSEQ multiplex PCR, while TCRdb's copy carries only in-frame clones and drops some. The table includes about 140,000 clones, about four fifths detected once. Sequencing used peripheral blood. These receptors originate from a man aged 25-45 years with COVID-19, enrolled during active disease. CDR3s include the opening cysteine and the closing phenylalanine or tryptophan. The D gene is left open where the match is weak. Only some rows state a clone size, as once, few, many or a class for expanded clones.

D gene | J gene | V gene | clone size | CDR3 protein | CDR3 DNA
NA | TRBJ2-7 | TRBV28 | once | CASSDLRGYYEQYF | TGTGCCAGCAGTGACCTACGGGGATACTACGAGCAGTACTTC
TRBD2 | TRBJ2-7 | TRBV11-2 | NA | CASTTTSGRRFEQYF | TGTGCCAGCACCACGACTAGCGGGAGGAGATTCGAGCAGTACTTC
TRBD1 | TRBJ1-4 | TRBV20-1 | few | CSASWDRDEKLFF | TGCAGTGCTAGTTGGGACAGGGATGAAAAACTGTTTTTT
TRBD2 | TRBJ2-7 | TRBV30 | NA | CAWKAPKGRGSYEQYF | TGTGCCTGGAAAGCCCCTAAGGGGAGGGGCTCCTACGAGCAGTACTTC
NA | TRBJ1-5 | TRBV24-1 | NA | CATSRAGSNQPQHF | TGTGCCACCAGTCGCGCAGGGAGCAATCAGCCCCAGCATTTT
NA | TRBJ2-7 | TRBV27 | NA | CASSFSASYEQYF | TGTGCCAGCAGTTTTTCCGCGAGTTACGAGCAGTACTTC
NA | TRBJ2-5 | TRBV28 | few | CASRKSGGAPETQYF | TGTGCCAGCAGAAAAAGTGGGGGCGCCCCAGAGACCCAGTACTTC
NA | TRBJ1-1 | TRBV5-1 | NA | CASSSGNTEAFF | TGCGCCAGCAGCTCCGGGAACACTGAAGCTTTCTTT
TRBD1 | TRBJ2-7 | TRBV28 | NA | CASSPRDRGHEQYF | TGTGCCAGCAGTCCTCGGGACAGGGGTCACGAGCAGTACTTC
NA | TRBJ2-3 | TRBV19 | NA | CASTRGSFTDTQYF | TGTGCCAGTACCAGAGGGTCTTTCACAGATACGCAGTATTTT
NA | TRBJ1-4 | TRBV28 | NA | CASSPPSPVLIEKLFF | TGTGCCAGCAGTCCTCCGTCCCCTGTACTCATTGAAAAACTGTTTTTT
TRBD1 | TRBJ2-7 | TRBV6-5 | many | CASSPDRGGEQYF | TGTGCCAGCAGTCCCGACAGGGGTGGCGAGCAGTACTTC
NA | TRBJ1-2 | TRBV30 | NA | CASQRGNYGYTF | TGTGCCTCCCAAAGGGGTAACTATGGCTACACCTTC
TRBD1 | TRBJ1-6 | TRBV7-2 | once | CASRETGVLSPLHF | TGTGCCAGCAGGGAGACAGGGGTCCTTTCACCCCTCCACTTT
NA | TRBJ2-7 | TRBV3-1/TRBV3-2 | NA | CASSQMREGEQYF | TGTGCCAGCAGCCAAATGAGGGAAGGCGAGCAGTACTTC
TRBD1 | TRBJ2-7 | TRBV4-2 | NA | CASSQDRGSYEQYF | TGTGCCAGCAGCCAGGACAGGGGCTCCTACGAGCAGTACTTC
TRBD2 | TRBJ2-2 | TRBV13 | NA | CASSLALLAGAPTGELFF | TGTGCCAGCAGCTTAGCTCTTTTAGCGGGAGCGCCCACCGGGGAGCTGTTTTTT
TRBD1 | TRBJ1-4 | TRBV30 | NA | CAWTEGGSEKLFF | TGTGCCTGGACAGAAGGGGGCAGTGAAAAACTGTTTTTT
NA | TRBJ1-3 | TRBV9 | NA | CASSVAQVSRSGNTIYF | TGTGCCAGCAGCGTAGCCCAGGTTTCGCGTTCTGGAAACACCATATATTTT
NA | TRBJ2-7 | TRBV28 | NA | CATQDSIYQYEQYF | TGTGCCACCCAGGACAGCATCTATCAGTACGAGCAGTACTTC
TRBD1 | TRBJ2-3 | TRBV5-1 | few | CASSLPGQGDTQYF | TGCGCCAGCAGCTTGCCGGGACAGGGAGATACGCAGTATTTT
NA | TRBJ1-1 | TRBV27 | NA | CASRATRRTEAFF | TGTGCCAGCAGGGCGACACGGCGTACTGAAGCTTTCTTT
NA | TRBJ1-2 | TRBV28 | NA | CASSLYVGDPPDYYGYTF | TGTGCCAGCAGTTTATATGTGGGAGACCCCCCGGACTACTATGGCTACACCTTC
NA | TRBJ1-3 | TRBV29-1 | NA | CSVFDTTSGNTIYF | TGCAGCGTTTTCGACACAACTTCTGGAAACACCATATATTTT
TRBD1 | TRBJ1-5 | TRBV29-1 | NA | CSAQGQGGQPQHF | TGCAGCGCGCAGGGACAGGGAGGTCAGCCCCAGCATTTT
TRBD1 | TRBJ2-7 | TRBV5-6 | once | CASGGQAGYNPYYEQYF | TGTGCCAGCGGCGGACAGGCAGGCTACAACCCGTACTACGAGCAGTACTTC
NA | TRBJ1-5 | TRBV28 | few | CASNGGGQPQHF | TGTGCCAGCAACGGGGGGGGTCAGCCCCAGCATTTT
TRBD1 | TRBJ2-5 | TRBV5-8 | NA | CASSLSLTGQGKETQYF | TGTGCCAGCAGCTTGAGCCTCACGGGACAGGGTAAAGAGACCCAGTACTTC
TRBD1 | TRBJ1-3 | TRBV27 | NA | CASSRGVWSGNTIYF | TGTGCCAGCAGCAGGGGGGTTTGGTCTGGAAACACCATATATTTT